The following is a T cell receptor delta chain sequence with its context. Its antigen is undetermined. The source of the sample is a study of Vδ1+ human thymocytes. Overall study results and limits: In the thymus, TRG and TRD repertoires looked highly polyclonal with Gaussian CDR3 lengths.

V was shortened by 5 bases and J by 8 bases, with 21 bases between the two germline ends. The CDR3 extends over 15 amino acids. Germline V CDR1 and CDR2: TSWWSYY, QGS. The template was reverse-transcribed extracted RNA. Multiplex PCR used pooled V-gene forward primers and a constant-region reverse primer to amplify CDR3s. TCRdb re-identified clones in the multiplex PCR reads via CATT. The profile shows more than 50,000 delta-chain clones, around 15% of them singletons. The source is a boy younger than two who had congenital heart surgery. The sequenced material came from Vdelta1+ gamma-delta thymocytes from the thymus. Described subset: FACS-sorted CD3+ TCRalphabeta- TCRVdelta1+ TCRVdelta2- thymocytes. V is TRDV1 and J is TRDJ1; D gene uncertain. The CDR3 DNA follows: TGTGCTCTTGGGTTTAGCTCCGGAGGATCGTCAAAACTCATCTTT. Translation gives CALGFSSGGSSKLIF.